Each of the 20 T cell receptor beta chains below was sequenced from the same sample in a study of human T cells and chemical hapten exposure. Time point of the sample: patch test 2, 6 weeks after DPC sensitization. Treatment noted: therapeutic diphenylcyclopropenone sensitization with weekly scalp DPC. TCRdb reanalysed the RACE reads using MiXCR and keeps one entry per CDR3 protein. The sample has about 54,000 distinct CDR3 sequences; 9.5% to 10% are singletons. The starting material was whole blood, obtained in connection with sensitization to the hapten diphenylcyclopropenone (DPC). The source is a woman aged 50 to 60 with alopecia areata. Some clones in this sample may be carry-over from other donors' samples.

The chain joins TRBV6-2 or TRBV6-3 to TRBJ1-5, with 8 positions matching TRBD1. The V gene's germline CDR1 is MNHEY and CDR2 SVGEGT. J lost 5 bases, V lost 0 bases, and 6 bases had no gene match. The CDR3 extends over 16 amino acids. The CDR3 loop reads CASSYSPTGGDQPQHF. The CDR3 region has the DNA TGTGCCAGCAGTTACTCCCCAACAGGGGGGGATCAGCCCCAGCATTTT.

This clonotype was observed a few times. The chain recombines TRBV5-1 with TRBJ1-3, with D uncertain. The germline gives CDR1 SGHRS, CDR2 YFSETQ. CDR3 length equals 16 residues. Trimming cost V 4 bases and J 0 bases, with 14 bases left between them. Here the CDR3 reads CASSPSGPNSGNTIYF. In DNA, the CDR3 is TGCGCCAGCAGCCCTAGCGGGCCCAACTCTGGAAACACCATATATTTT.

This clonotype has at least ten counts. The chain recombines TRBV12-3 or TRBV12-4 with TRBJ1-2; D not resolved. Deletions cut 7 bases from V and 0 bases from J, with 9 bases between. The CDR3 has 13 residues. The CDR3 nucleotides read TGTGCCAGCACCACCCGGACTAACTATGGCTACACCTTC. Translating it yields CASTTRTNYGYTF.

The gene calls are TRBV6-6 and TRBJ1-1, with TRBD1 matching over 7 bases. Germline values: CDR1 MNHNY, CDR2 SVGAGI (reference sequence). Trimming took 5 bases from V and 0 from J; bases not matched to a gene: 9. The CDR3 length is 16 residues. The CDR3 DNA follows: TGTGCCAGCAGTCCCCGGGACAGTTCTATGAACACTGAAGCTTTCTTT. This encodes CASSPRDSSMNTEAFF.

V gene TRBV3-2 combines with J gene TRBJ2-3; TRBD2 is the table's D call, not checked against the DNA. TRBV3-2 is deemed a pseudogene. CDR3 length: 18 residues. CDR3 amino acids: CASSQDSRLAGPPDTQYF. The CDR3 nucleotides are TGTGCCAGCAGCCAAGATTCCCGACTAGCGGGGCCTCCAGATACGCAGTATTTT.

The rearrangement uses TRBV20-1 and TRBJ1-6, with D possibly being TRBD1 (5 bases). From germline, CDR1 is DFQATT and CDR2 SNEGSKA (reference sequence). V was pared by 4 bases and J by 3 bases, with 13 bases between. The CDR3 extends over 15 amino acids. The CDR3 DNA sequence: TGCAGTGCTACACGACAGCTCGTCTATAATTCACCCCTCCACTTT. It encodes CSATRQLVYNSPLHF.

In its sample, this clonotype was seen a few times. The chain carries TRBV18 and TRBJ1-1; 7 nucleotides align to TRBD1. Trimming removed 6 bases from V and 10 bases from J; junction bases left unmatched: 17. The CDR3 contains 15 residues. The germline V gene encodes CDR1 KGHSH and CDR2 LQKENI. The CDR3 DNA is TGTGCCAGCTCCTCAGCTTTTTTGGGACAGCTTCCAGCTTTCTTT. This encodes CASSSAFLGQLPAFF.

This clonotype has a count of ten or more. This chain's CDR3 is CASSEGGANTEAFF. The CDR3 nucleotides are TGTGCCAGCAGTGAAGGGGGAGCCAACACTGAAGCTTTCTTT. The chain joins TRBV6-1 to TRBJ1-1; no clear D. Germline V CDR1 and CDR2: MNHNS, SASEGT. Trimming removed 1 base at V and 2 bases at J, with 8 bases between. The CDR3 runs 14 residues.

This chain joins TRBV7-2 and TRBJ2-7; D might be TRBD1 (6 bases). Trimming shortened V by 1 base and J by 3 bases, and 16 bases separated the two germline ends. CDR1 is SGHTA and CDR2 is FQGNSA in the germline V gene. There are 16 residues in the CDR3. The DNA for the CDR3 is TGTGCCAGCAGCTTAGGCAACAGGGTGGGAAACTACGAGCAGTACTTC. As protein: CASSLGNRVGNYEQYF.

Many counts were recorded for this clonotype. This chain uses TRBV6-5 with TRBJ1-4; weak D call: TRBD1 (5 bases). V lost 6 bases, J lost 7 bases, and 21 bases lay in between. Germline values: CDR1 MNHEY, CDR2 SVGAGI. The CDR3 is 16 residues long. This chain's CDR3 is CASSPTIWGLGEKLFF. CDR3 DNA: TGTGCCAGCAGCCCCACGATTTGGGGGTTGGGTGAAAAACTGTTTTTT.

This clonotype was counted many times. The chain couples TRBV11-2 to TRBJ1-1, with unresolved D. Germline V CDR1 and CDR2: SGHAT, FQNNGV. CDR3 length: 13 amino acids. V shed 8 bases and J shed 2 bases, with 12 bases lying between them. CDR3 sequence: CASGIYANTEAFF. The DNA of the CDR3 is TGTGCCAGCGGTATATACGCCAACACTGAAGCTTTCTTT. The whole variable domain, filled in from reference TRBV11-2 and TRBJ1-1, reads EAGVAQSPRYKIIEKRQSVAFWCNPISGHATLYWYQQILGQGPKLLIQFQNNGVVDDSQLPKDRFSAERLKGVDSTLKIQPAKLEDSAVYLCASGIYANTEAFFGQGTRLTVV.

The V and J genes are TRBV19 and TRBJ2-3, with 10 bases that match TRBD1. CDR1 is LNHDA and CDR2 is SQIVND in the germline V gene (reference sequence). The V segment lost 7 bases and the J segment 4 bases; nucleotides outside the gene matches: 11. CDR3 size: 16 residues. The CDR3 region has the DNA TGTGCCAGTATCTCCGGGACAGGGGACCGGTCAGATACGCAGTATTTT. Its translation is CASISGTGDRSDTQYF.

The CDR3 protein is CASSFDRTVLYTGELFF. In DNA form, the CDR3 reads TGTGCCAGCAGCTTCGACCGGACAGTACTGTACACCGGGGAGCTGTTTTTT. V is TRBV7-2 and J is TRBJ2-2; D may be TRBD1 (6 bases). Germline loops: CDR1 SGHTA, CDR2 FQGNSA. The CDR3 runs 17 residues. V was pared by 3 bases and J by 3 bases, with 17 bases between. The whole variable domain, remainder taken from reference TRBV7-2 and TRBJ2-2, is GAGVSQSPSNKVTEKGKDVELRCDPISGHTALYWYRQSLGQGLEFLIYFQGNSAPDKSGLPSDRFSAERTGGSVSTLTIQRTQQEDSAVYLCASSFDRTVLYTGELFFGEGSRLTVL.

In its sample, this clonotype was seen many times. In nucleotides, the CDR3 is TGTGCCAGTAGTATCCTAGCGGGAGTCAATGAGCAGTTCTTC. It is translated as CASSILAGVNEQFF. The chain carries TRBV19 and TRBJ2-1; the match to TRBD2 covers 10 bases. The CDR3 extends over 14 amino acids. The ends lost 3 bases at V and 6 bases at J; junction bases unmatched: 2. Germline V lookup: CDR1 LNHDA, CDR2 SQIVND (reference sequence).

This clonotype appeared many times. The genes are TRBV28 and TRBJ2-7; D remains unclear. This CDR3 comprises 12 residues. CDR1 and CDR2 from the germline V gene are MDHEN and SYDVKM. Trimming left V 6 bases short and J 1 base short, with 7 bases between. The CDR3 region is CASSLPSYEQYF. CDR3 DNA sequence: TGTGCCAGCAGCCTGCCTTCCTACGAGCAGTACTTC.

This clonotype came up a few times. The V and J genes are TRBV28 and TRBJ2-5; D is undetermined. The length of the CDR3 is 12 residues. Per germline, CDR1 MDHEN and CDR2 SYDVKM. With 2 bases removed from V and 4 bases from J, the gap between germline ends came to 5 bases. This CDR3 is CASSLVPETQYF. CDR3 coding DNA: TGTGCCAGCAGTTTAGTCCCAGAGACCCAGTACTTC.

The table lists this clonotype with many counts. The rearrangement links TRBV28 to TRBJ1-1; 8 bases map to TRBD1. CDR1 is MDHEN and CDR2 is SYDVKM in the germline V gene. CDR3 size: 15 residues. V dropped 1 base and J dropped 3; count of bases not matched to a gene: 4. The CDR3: CASSLYRTGYTEAFF. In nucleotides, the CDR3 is TGTGCCAGCAGTTTATACAGGACAGGGTACACTGAAGCTTTCTTT. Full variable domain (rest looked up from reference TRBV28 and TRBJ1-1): DVKVTQSSRYLVKRTGEKVFLECVQDMDHENMFWYRQDPGLGLRLIYFSYDVKMKEKGDIPEGYSVSREKKERFSLILESASTNQTSMYLCASSLYRTGYTEAFFGQGTRLTVV.

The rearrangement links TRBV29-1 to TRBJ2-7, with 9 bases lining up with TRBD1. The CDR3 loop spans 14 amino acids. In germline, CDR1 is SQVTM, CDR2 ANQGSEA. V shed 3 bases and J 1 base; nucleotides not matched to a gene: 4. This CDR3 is CSVDAGQGSYEQYF. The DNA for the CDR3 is TGCAGCGTTGATGCGGGACAGGGTTCCTACGAGCAGTACTTC.

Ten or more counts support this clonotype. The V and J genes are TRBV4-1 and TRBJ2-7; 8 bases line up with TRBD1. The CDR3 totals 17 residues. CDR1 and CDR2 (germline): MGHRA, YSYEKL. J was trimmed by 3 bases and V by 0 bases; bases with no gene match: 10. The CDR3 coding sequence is TGCGCCAGCAGCCAAGACCCTCGGCCAGGGGGCTACTACGAGCAGTACTTC. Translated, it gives CASSQDPRPGGYYEQYF.

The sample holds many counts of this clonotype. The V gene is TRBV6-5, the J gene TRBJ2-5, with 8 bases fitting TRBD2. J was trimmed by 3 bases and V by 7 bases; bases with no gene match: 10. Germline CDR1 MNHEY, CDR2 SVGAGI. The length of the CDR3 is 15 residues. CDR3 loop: CASTPAGAGEETQYF. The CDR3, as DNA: TGTGCCAGCACTCCAGCGGGAGCAGGTGAAGAGACCCAGTACTTC.